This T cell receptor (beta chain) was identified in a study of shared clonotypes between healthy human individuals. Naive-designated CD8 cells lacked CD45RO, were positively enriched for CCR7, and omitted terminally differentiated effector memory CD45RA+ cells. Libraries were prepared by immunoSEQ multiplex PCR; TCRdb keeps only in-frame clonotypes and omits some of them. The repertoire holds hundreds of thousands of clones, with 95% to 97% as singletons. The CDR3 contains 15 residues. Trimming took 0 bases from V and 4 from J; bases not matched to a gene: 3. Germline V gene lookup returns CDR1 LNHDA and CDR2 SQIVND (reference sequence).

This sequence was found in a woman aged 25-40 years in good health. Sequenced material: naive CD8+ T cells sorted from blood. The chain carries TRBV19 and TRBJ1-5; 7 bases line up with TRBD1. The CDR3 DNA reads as TGTGCCAGTAGTATAGAAAGGGGGCTGAATCAGCCCCAGCATTTT. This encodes CASSIERGLNQPQHF. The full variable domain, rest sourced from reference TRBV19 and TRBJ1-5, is DGGITQSPKYLFRKEGQNVTLSCEQNLNHDAMYWYRQDPGQGLRLIYYSQIVNDFQKGDIAEGYSVSREKKESFPLTVTSAQKNPTAFYLCASSIERGLNQPQHFGDGTRLSIL.